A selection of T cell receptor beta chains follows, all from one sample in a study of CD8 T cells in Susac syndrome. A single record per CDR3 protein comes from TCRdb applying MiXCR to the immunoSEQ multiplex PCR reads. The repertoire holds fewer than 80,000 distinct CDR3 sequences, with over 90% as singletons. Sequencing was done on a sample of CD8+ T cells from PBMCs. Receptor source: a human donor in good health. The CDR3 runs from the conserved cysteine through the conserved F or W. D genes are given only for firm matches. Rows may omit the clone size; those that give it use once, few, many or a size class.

CDR3: CSVRKGPGTEAFF
DNA: TGCAGCGTTCGCAAAGGGCCCGGGACTGAAGCTTTCTTT
D: NA
length: 13
size: NA
V: TRBV29-1
J: TRBJ1-1

CDR3: CASSPLAGAETQYF
DNA: TGTGCCAGCAGCCCCTTAGCGGGGGCAGAGACCCAGTACTTC
D: TRBD2
length: 14
size: NA
V: TRBV7-2
J: TRBJ2-5

CDR3: CASPLNRPLNTEAFF
DNA: TGCGCCAGCCCCCTGAACAGACCACTGAACACTGAAGCTTTCTTT
D: NA
length: 15
size: NA
V: TRBV23-1
J: TRBJ1-1

CDR3: CASSQDLGNNEQFF
DNA: TGTGCCAGCAGCCAAGATCTGGGTAACAATGAGCAGTTCTTC
D: NA
length: 14
size: NA
V: TRBV3-1
J: TRBJ2-1

CDR3: CASSVNPDKWNNSPLHF
DNA: TGTGCCAGCAGCGTAAACCCAGATAAGTGGAATAATTCACCCCTCCACTTT
D: NA
length: 17
size: NA
V: TRBV9
J: TRBJ1-6

CDR3: CASSFFEAGVTEAFF
DNA: TGTGCCAGCAGCTTTTTCGAAGCAGGGGTGACTGAAGCTTTCTTT
D: NA
length: 15
size: NA
V: TRBV7-9
J: TRBJ1-1

CDR3: CSAWDRGYDGNTIYF
DNA: TGCAGTGCATGGGACAGGGGGTATGATGGAAACACCATATATTTT
D: TRBD1
length: 15
size: NA
V: TRBV20-1
J: TRBJ1-3

CDR3: CASRGVLNQPQHF
DNA: TGTGCCAGCAGGGGGGTGCTAAATCAGCCCCAGCATTTT
D: NA
length: 13
size: once
V: TRBV28
J: TRBJ1-5

CDR3: CASSPAGGKYEQYF
DNA: TGTGCCAGCAGCCCCGCGGGGGGGAAATACGAGCAGTACTTC
D: TRBD2
length: 14
size: NA
V: TRBV13
J: TRBJ2-7

CDR3: CASSYYVLGQPQHF
DNA: TGTGCCAGCAGTTACTATGTACTGGGTCAGCCCCAGCATTTT
D: NA
length: 14
size: NA
V: TRBV6-2/TRBV6-3
J: TRBJ1-5

CDR3: CASSMTAARGTEAFF
DNA: TGTGCCAGTAGTATGACAGCCGCGAGGGGCACTGAAGCTTTCTTT
D: NA
length: 15
size: NA
V: TRBV19
J: TRBJ1-1

CDR3: CASSPFMSGGQGETQYF
DNA: TGTGCCAGCAGTCCCTTTATGTCGGGGGGGCAGGGAGAGACCCAGTACTTC
D: TRBD2
length: 17
size: NA
V: TRBV28
J: TRBJ2-5

CDR3: CASSLREDTGELFF
DNA: TGTGCCAGCAGTTTACGAGAGGACACCGGGGAGCTGTTTTTT
D: NA
length: 14
size: NA
V: TRBV27
J: TRBJ2-2

CDR3: CASSSLQRNEETQYF
DNA: TGTGCCAGCAGCTCGTTACAGCGAAATGAAGAGACCCAGTACTTC
D: NA
length: 15
size: NA
V: TRBV13
J: TRBJ2-5

CDR3: CASSSRDRQETQYF
DNA: TGTGCCAGCAGTTCCCGGGACAGACAAGAGACCCAGTACTTC
D: TRBD1
length: 14
size: NA
V: TRBV28
J: TRBJ2-5

CDR3: CASSLLGLAGGQSGEQYF
DNA: TGTGCCAGCAGCTTGCTTGGGCTGGCGGGGGGACAGAGTGGCGAGCAGTACTTC
D: NA
length: 18
size: NA
V: TRBV7-9
J: TRBJ2-7

CDR3: CASSSDRDREETQYF
DNA: TGCGCCAGCAGCTCGGACCGGGACAGGGAAGAGACCCAGTACTTC
D: TRBD1
length: 15
size: NA
V: TRBV5-1
J: TRBJ2-5

CDR3: CASSPFSVYNSPLHF
DNA: TGTGCCAGCAGCCCCTTTAGCGTCTATAATTCACCCCTCCACTTT
D: NA
length: 15
size: NA
V: TRBV28
J: TRBJ1-6

CDR3: CASSSVNTGELFF
DNA: TGTGCCAGCAGTTCTGTTAACACCGGGGAGCTGTTTTTT
D: NA
length: 13
size: NA
V: TRBV6-6
J: TRBJ2-2

CDR3: CASSRRDMAGNTIYF
DNA: TGTGCCAGCAGCCGCCGGGACATGGCTGGAAACACCATATATTTT
D: NA
length: 15
size: NA
V: TRBV7-9
J: TRBJ1-3

CDR3: CASSQEGQLNTEAFF
DNA: TGTGCCAGCAGCCAAGAAGGTCAGTTGAACACTGAAGCTTTCTTT
D: NA
length: 15
size: NA
V: TRBV3-1
J: TRBJ1-1

CDR3: CATSQQGYNEQFF
DNA: TGTGCCACCAGTCAACAGGGTTACAATGAGCAGTTCTTC
D: NA
length: 13
size: once
V: TRBV24-1
J: TRBJ2-1

CDR3: CASSFRLAGNNEQFF
DNA: TGTGCCAGCAGCTTTAGACTAGCGGGGAACAATGAGCAGTTCTTC
D: TRBD2
length: 15
size: once
V: TRBV7-9
J: TRBJ2-1

CDR3: CASRPGQGATNEKLFF
DNA: TGCGCCAGCCGCCCGGGACAGGGTGCAACTAATGAAAAACTGTTTTTT
D: TRBD1
length: 16
size: NA
V: TRBV4-1
J: TRBJ1-4

CDR3: CASSSGLAGNYEQYF
DNA: TGCGCCAGCAGCAGTGGACTAGCGGGGAACTACGAGCAGTACTTC
D: TRBD2
length: 15
size: NA
V: TRBV4-1
J: TRBJ2-7

CDR3: CASSQEVRGLGGYTF
DNA: TGCGCCAGCAGCCAAGAGGTCAGGGGGCTCGGTGGCTACACCTTC
D: TRBD1
length: 15
size: NA
V: TRBV4-1
J: TRBJ1-2

CDR3: CASSRDSPNQPQHF
DNA: TGTGCCAGCAGCCGGGACAGCCCTAATCAGCCCCAGCATTTT
D: TRBD1
length: 14
size: NA
V: TRBV6-5
J: TRBJ1-5

CDR3: CSARGRLSYEQYF
DNA: TGCAGTGCTAGAGGCAGGCTCTCCTACGAGCAGTACTTC
D: NA
length: 13
size: NA
V: TRBV20-1
J: TRBJ2-7

CDR3: CASSESLGENYGYTF
DNA: TGTGCCAGCAGTGAATCTTTAGGGGAAAACTATGGCTACACCTTC
D: NA
length: 15
size: NA
V: TRBV25-1
J: TRBJ1-2

CDR3: CASSGDVTDTQYF
DNA: TGTGCCAGCAGTGGGGACGTTACAGATACGCAGTATTTT
D: NA
length: 13
size: NA
V: TRBV12-3/TRBV12-4
J: TRBJ2-3

CDR3: CASSLFTGNTEAFF
DNA: TGTGCCAGCAGTTTATTTACAGGGAACACTGAAGCTTTCTTT
D: NA
length: 14
size: NA
V: TRBV27
J: TRBJ1-1

CDR3: CASSLWGGQETQYF
DNA: TGTGCCAGCAGCCTCTGGGGGGGGCAAGAGACCCAGTACTTC
D: TRBD2
length: 14
size: NA
V: TRBV5-4
J: TRBJ2-5

CDR3: CASSLGSLPTEAFF
DNA: TGTGCCAGCAGTTTAGGCAGCCTCCCCACTGAAGCTTTCTTT
D: NA
length: 14
size: NA
V: TRBV28
J: TRBJ1-1

CDR3: CASSLSLSRPQHF
DNA: TGTGCCAGCAGTTTAAGCCTATCAAGACCCCAGCATTTT
D: NA
length: 13
size: once
V: TRBV28
J: TRBJ1-5

CDR3: CASSHGLHPSYEQYF
DNA: TGTGCCAGCAGCCACGGACTTCATCCTTCCTACGAGCAGTACTTC
D: NA
length: 15
size: NA
V: TRBV3-1
J: TRBJ2-7

CDR3: CASSVGVAASYEQYF
DNA: TGTGCCAGCAGTGTCGGGGTAGCGGCCTCCTACGAGCAGTACTTC
D: NA
length: 15
size: few
V: TRBV2
J: TRBJ2-7